Detailed here is one TCR beta chain. Its antigen remains unidentified. There are no base qualities to consult, and no much larger clone falls within one base. The entry originates in a study of CD8 T cells in ankylosing spondylitis (dated by TCRdb to 2017 to 2019). Regarding the complete study: T cell receptor beta repertoires were profiled in healthy donors and ankylosing spondylitis patients so that disease-linked TCR variants could be found. The full study cohort comprised 25 ankylosing spondylitis patients and 110 or so healthy donors. Samples of peripheral blood were taken, and for ankylosing spondylitis patients, synovial fluid was collected as well.

What the research found in general, with its limitations: Some TCR beta motif variants had previously been reported in synovial fluid and blood of reactive arthritis patients, which suggested common disease-initiation mechanisms. The disease-linked clones showed a CD8+ phenotype and occurred at relatively low frequencies in peripheral blood. Blood from ankylosing spondylitis patients appeared to be characterized by a TCR beta motif made up of under ten highly homologous amino acid variants. According to the report, matched synovial fluid samples from ankylosing spondylitis patients were significantly enriched for the disease-linked clones.

Sequenced on an Illumina HiSeq 2500. Quantitative 5'-RACE with molecular barcodes was the method used to prepare the TCR beta libraries. The study's own analysis went as follows. Disease-linked TCR variants were identified with a new computational method built on a probabilistic model of VDJ rearrangement. TCRdb cleaned the public reads at Q25 with fastp, built clones with MiXCR and kept in-frame beta chains. For every CDR3 protein sequence, its rows merge into one entry that carries the most common genes and DNA. Clone size and V and J calls follow TCRdb, not the original study. The sample yields more than 150,000 distinct CDR3 sequences; 15% to 20% were counted once. The ten most abundant clones make up 4.3% of the sample. CDR1 and CDR2 were assigned from the germline V gene as MNHEY and SVGEGT. The CDR3, from cysteine to phenylalanine, totals 16 residues. Only the CDR3 DNA is retained, 48 bases long and in frame from the first base. V and J lose 2 bases and 8 bases, and a span of 20 bases separates them.

The sequencing sample was made of blood, either unsorted or a sorted T cell fraction (not recorded which). The chain employs TRBV6-2 or TRBV6-3 and TRBJ2-3, with a tentative D call of TRBD1 or TRBD2, each matching 5 bases. The clonotype was recovered from a male donor aged 10-29 years with ankylosing spondylitis or in good health (not recorded which). Donor details come from another sample of the same person, matched by shared clones. The DNA sequence follows: TGTGCCAGCAGTTACGACCGGGACGGGTCTTTGGGTACGCAGTATTTT. Its coded protein is CASSYDRDGSLGTQYF.